Sequencing of this T cell receptor beta chain was carried out in a study of early T cells in non-severe SARS-CoV-2 infection. Study-level information: Sequencing was performed on bulk RNA from unsorted whole blood, leaving chains unpaired.

The library protocol tagged individual cDNA molecules with unique molecular identifiers. One entry per CDR3 protein results from TCRdb running MiXCR on the 5' RACE reads. The sample lists approximately 83,000 distinct CDR3 sequences, around 14% occurring once. The V and J ends lost 6 bases and 2 bases respectively, with 23 bases between them. CDR1 and CDR2 (germline): MDHEN, SYDVKM. This CDR3 has 17 amino acids. Sequenced input: whole blood. The receptor comes from an adult who was a healthcare worker with PCR-confirmed SARS-CoV-2 infection or an uninfected control (not recorded which). The rearrangement joins TRBV28 to TRBJ2-7; D is tentatively TRBD1 or TRBD2 (6 bases each). The CDR3 region has the DNA TGTGCCAGCAGCCCGACCCGCGATGGAGGGGGGACCTACGAGCAGTACTTC. It codes for CASSPTRDGGGTYEQYF.